This T cell receptor beta chain was observed in a study of cytomegalovirus exposure and HLA in healthy donors. This CDR3 comprises 15 residues. Trimming took 4 bases from V and 0 from J, leaving 12 bases between them. The germline V gene encodes CDR1 MGHDK and CDR2 SYGVNS. 13 Jbeta primers and 60 Vbeta primers were used for the PCR. Produced via immunoSEQ multiplex PCR; TCRdb's table is partial and in-frame only. The listing contains about 31,000 clones. Sequencing was performed on PBMCs. This rearrangement joins TRBV25-1 to TRBJ1-1; no definite D call. The clonotype comes from a female donor in good health and CMV-seronegative. CDR3 loop: CASSGIGQVNTEAFF. The CDR3 DNA reads TGTGCCAGCAGTGGGATTGGGCAGGTGAACACTGAAGCTTTCTTT.